This T cell receptor (beta chain) was documented in a study of CD8 T cells in ankylosing spondylitis. For TCR beta, libraries came from quantitative 5'-RACE with molecular barcodes. TCRdb independently ran MiXCR on the 5' RACE reads; one entry per CDR3 protein. Of fewer than 150,000 distinct CDR3 sequences listed, just under 7.5% were seen once; the top ten hold roughly 12%. The CDR3 has 14 residues. V shed 4 bases and J shed 2 bases, with 7 bases lying between them. The germline V gene encodes CDR1 SGHRS and CDR2 YFSETQ. The sequence came from a female donor with ankylosing spondylitis or in good health (not recorded which). Sequenced material: blood, either unsorted or a sorted T cell fraction (not recorded which). The chain carries TRBV5-1 and TRBJ2-6; D not certain. The CDR3 DNA follows: TGCGCCAGCAGCGTGAACGCTGGGGCCAACGTCCTGACTTTC. The encoded protein is CASSVNAGANVLTF.